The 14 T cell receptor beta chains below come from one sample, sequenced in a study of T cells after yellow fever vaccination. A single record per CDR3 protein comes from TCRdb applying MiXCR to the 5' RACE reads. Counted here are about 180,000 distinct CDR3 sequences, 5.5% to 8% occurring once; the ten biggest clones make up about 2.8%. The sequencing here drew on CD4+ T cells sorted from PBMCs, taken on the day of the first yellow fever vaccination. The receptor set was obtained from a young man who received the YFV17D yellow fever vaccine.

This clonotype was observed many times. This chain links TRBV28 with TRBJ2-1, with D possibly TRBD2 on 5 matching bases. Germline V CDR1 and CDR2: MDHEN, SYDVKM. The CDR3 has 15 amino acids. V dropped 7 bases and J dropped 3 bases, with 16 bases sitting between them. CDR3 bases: TGTGCCAGCACCCCCGCGGACTTTGGCTACAATGAGCAGTTCTTC. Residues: CASTPADFGYNEQFF.

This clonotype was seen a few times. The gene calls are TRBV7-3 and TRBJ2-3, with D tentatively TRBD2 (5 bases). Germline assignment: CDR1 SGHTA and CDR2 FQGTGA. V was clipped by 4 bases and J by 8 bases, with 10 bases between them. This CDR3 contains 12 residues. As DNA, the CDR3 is TGTGCCAGCAGCTCAACTGCGGGTACGCAGTATTTT. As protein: CASSSTAGTQYF.

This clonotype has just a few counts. Here the CDR3 DNA reads TGCAGTGCTAGAGATCCGGGGCAGGGGTCCTACGAGCAGTACTTC. It yields the protein CSARDPGQGSYEQYF. V and J are TRBV20-1 and TRBJ2-7; TRBD1 is a possible D gene (6 bases). Germline loops: CDR1 DFQATT, CDR2 SNEGSKA (reference sequence). V was shortened by 0 bases and J by 1 base, with 13 bases between the two germline ends. The CDR3 loop spans 15 amino acids.

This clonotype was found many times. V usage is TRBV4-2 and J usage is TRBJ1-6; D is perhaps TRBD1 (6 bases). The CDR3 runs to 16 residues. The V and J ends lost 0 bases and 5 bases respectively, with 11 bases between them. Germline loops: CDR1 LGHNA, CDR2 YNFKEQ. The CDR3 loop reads CASSQEAQGHNSPLHF. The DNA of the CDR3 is TGTGCCAGCAGCCAAGAAGCACAGGGCCATAATTCACCCCTCCACTTT.

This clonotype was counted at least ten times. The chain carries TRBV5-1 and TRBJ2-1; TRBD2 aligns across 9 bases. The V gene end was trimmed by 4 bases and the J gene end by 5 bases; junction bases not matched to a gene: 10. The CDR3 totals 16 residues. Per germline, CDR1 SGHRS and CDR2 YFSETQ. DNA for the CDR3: TGCGCCAGCAGCCCTTATGGGCTAGCGGGGAACAATGAGCAGTTCTTC. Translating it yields CASSPYGLAGNNEQFF.

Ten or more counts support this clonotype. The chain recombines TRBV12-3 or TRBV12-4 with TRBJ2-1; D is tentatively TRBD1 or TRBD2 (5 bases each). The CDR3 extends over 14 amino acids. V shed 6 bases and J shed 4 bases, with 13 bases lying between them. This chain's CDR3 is CASSFGTEYNEQFF. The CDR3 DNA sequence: TGTGCCAGCAGCTTCGGGACGGAATACAATGAGCAGTTCTTC.

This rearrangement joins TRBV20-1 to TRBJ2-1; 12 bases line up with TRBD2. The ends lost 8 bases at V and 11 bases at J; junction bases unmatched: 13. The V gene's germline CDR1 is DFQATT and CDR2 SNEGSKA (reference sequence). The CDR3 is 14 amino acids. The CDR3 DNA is TGCAGTCGCAGTCGTTCTAGCGGGGGGGCTCAGCAGTTCTTC. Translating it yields CSRSRSSGGAQQFF.

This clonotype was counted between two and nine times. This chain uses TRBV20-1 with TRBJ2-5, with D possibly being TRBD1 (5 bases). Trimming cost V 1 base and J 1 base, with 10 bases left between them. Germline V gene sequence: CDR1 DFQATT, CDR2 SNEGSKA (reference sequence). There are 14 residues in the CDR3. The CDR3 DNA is TGCAGTGCTAGAGCCAGTCAGGGCCAAGAGACCCAGTACTTC. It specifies CSARASQGQETQYF.

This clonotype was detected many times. The DNA for the CDR3 is TGTGCCAGCAACACAGGGGGGACGGCCAAAAACATTCAGTACTTC. It translates to CASNTGGTAKNIQYF. The gene calls are TRBV6-5 and TRBJ2-4; 8 bases agree with TRBD1. Germline loops: CDR1 MNHEY, CDR2 SVGAGI. The CDR3 runs 15 residues. The V segment lost 7 bases and the J segment 1 base; nucleotides outside the gene matches: 6.

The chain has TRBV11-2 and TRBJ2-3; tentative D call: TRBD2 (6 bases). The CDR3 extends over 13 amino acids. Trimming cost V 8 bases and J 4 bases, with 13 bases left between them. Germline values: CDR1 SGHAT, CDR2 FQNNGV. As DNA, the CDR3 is TGTGCCAGCTGTTACACGGGGGCAGATACGCAGTATTTT. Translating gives CASCYTGADTQYF.

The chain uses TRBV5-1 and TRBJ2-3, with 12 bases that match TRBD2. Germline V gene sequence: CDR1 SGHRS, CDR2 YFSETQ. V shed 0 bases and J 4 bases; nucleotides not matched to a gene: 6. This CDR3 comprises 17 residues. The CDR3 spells CASSLERLAGGSDTQYF. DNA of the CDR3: TGCGCCAGCAGCTTGGAGAGGCTAGCGGGGGGGTCAGATACGCAGTATTTT.

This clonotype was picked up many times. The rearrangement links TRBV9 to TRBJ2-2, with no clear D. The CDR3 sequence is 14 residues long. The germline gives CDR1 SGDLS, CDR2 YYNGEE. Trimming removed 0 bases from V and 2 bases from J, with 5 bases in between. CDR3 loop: CASSVGANTGELFF. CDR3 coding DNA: TGTGCCAGCAGCGTAGGGGCTAACACCGGGGAGCTGTTTTTT.

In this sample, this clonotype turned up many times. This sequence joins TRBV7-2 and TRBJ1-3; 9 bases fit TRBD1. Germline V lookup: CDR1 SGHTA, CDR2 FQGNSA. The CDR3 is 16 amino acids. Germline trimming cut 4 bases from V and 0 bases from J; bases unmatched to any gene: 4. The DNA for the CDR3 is TGTGCCAGCAGCTATACGACAGGGGGCTCTGGAAACACCATATATTTT. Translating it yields CASSYTTGGSGNTIYF.

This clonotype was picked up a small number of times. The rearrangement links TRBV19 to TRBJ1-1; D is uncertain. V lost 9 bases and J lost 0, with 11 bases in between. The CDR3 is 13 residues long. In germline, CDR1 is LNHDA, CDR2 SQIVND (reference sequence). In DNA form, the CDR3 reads TGTGCCAGCACAGCGCAGCTGAACACTGAAGCTTTCTTT. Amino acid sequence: CASTAQLNTEAFF.